This entry lists 2 T cell receptor beta chains sequenced from one sample in a study of blood T cell repertoires in COVID-19. The protocol was immunoSEQ multiplex PCR, while the TCRdb copy is restricted to in-frame clones and leaves out a portion. The sample lists roughly 35,000 clones; 80% to 90% were seen once. The source material was peripheral blood. Receptors originate from a man aged 60 to 69 with active COVID-19.

The chain carries TRBV7-8 and TRBJ1-5; TRBD1 matches at 10 bases. Germline V gene data show CDR1 as SGHVS and CDR2 as FQNEAQ. V gave up 4 bases and J gave up 4 bases; unmatched junction bases: 4. This CDR3 has 15 residues. CDR3 protein: CASSSWTGGNQPQHF. CDR3 nucleotide sequence: TGTGCCAGCAGCTCCTGGACAGGGGGGAATCAGCCCCAGCATTTT.

The CDR3 DNA is TGTGCCAGCAGTTTAACCCCTGCCATGCGCACTGAAGCTTTCTTT. It is translated as CASSLTPAMRTEAFF. The chain carries TRBV27 and TRBJ1-1, with D unresolved. The CDR3 is made up of 15 amino acids. With 2 bases removed from V and 4 bases from J, the gap between germline ends came to 14 bases. Germline lookup yields CDR1 MNHEY and CDR2 SMNVEV (reference sequence).